This T cell receptor beta chain was identified in a study of cytomegalovirus exposure and HLA in healthy donors. Study as a whole: Earlier, 117 million unique TCR beta sequences were recovered from approximately 200 million T cells by an analysis. Points from the study as a whole: Rarity marked most TCR sequences, yet some public TCRs occurred in many donors.

Vbeta (60) and Jbeta (13) primers were used in the PCR. Some clones are missing from TCRdb's copy, which holds only in-frame ones; the method was immunoSEQ multiplex PCR. The sample consists of about 130,000 clones, roughly 74% of them appearing once. Healthy bone marrow donors made up the donors. CDR1 is SEHNR and CDR2 is FQNEAQ in the germline V gene (reference sequence). The CDR3 sequence is 15 residues long. Unmatched junction bases numbered 8, after V lost 3 bases and J lost 8 bases. This clone was seen only a few times. Its target is unknown. Sample: PBMCs. The chain combines TRBV7-9 with TRBJ2-1, with 9 nucleotides matching TRBD1. The origin of this receptor is a woman aged 50 to 60 in good health and CMV-seropositive. The CDR3 DNA reads TGTGCCAGCAGCTTGGGCTGGGACAGGGCCTATGAGCAGTTCTTC. It is translated as CASSLGWDRAYEQFF.